Shown below are 15 T cell receptor beta chains from a single sample sequenced in a study of cytomegalovirus exposure and HLA in healthy donors (dated 2017 in TCRdb). The library was prepared using the immunoSEQ multiplex PCR assay. For the multiplex PCR, a mixture combining 60 forward primers for TCR Vbeta segments and 13 reverse primers for TCR Jbeta segments was used. What TCRdb holds here is the immuneACCESS table cut down to in-frame rearrangements. Part of the clones is not present; checked against another copy, under half of the missing clones reflect an unresolved V gene, and the others are unexplained. The sample table holds 150,000 or so clones, of which roughly 10% were seen once. About 1.9% of the sample is held by the ten biggest clonotypes. Sequencing input: PBMCs. The origin of the receptors is a man aged 50 to 59 in good health and CMV-seronegative.

This clone was picked up a small number of times. The rearrangement links TRBV18 to TRBJ1-2; 7 positions match TRBD1. CDR1 is KGHSH, CDR2 LQKENI, per germline. The CDR3 has 13 amino acids. Losses at the gene ends were 3 bases for V and 4 bases for J; bases not matched to a gene: 2. The CDR3 here is CASSPTGVYGYTF. As DNA, the CDR3 is TGTGCCAGCTCACCTACAGGGGTCTATGGCTACACCTTC.

This clone showed up just once. The chain is built from TRBV7-2 and TRBJ2-3; 10 bases are shared with TRBD2. The CDR3 loop spans 17 amino acids. The J segment lost 2 bases and the V segment lost 3 bases, leaving 8 bases of the junction unmatched. Germline V lookup: CDR1 SGHTA, CDR2 FQGNSA. CDR3 DNA sequence: TGTGCCAGCAGCTTTTCTAGCGGGAGAGGTGCCACAGATACGCAGTATTTT. As protein: CASSFSSGRGATDTQYF.

A word on this clone: Distinct nucleotide sequences in the sample also encode this CDR3. The rearrangement joins TRBV19 to TRBJ1-5; 10 nucleotides line up with TRBD1. Germline trimming cut 5 bases from V and 2 bases from J; bases unmatched to any gene: 0. Germline loops: CDR1 LNHDA, CDR2 SQIVND (reference sequence). The CDR3 is 14 amino acids. CDR3 nucleotide sequence: TGTGCCAGTAGTGGGACAGGGGGCAATCAGCCCCAGCATTTT. This encodes CASSGTGGNQPQHF. Full variable domain (outside the CDR3, taken from reference TRBV19 and TRBJ1-5): DGGITQSPKYLFRKEGQNVTLSCEQNLNHDAMYWYRQDPGQGLRLIYYSQIVNDFQKGDIAEGYSVSREKKESFPLTVTSAQKNPTAFYLCASSGTGGNQPQHFGDGTRLSIL.

This chain joins TRBV28 and TRBJ1-1; possibly TRBD1 for D (5 bases). Between the trimmed V and J ends, which lost 8 bases and 9 bases, there was a span of 22 bases. The CDR3 totals 14 residues. Germline V gene lookup returns CDR1 MDHEN and CDR2 SYDVKM. The CDR3 nucleotides are TGTGCCAGCGGATCACCGGGGGAGACTCGGAAAGCTTTCTTT. Protein product: CASGSPGETRKAFF.

Only a few counts were recorded for this clone. The gene calls are TRBV5-6 and TRBJ2-2; perhaps TRBD2 as D (6 bases). Germline V gene sequence: CDR1 SGHDT, CDR2 YYEEEE. V was trimmed by 4 bases and J by 5 bases, leaving 15 bases between them. The CDR3 contains 15 residues. The CDR3 DNA follows: TGTGCCAGCAGCCATGCGGGGACCTCAACCGGGGAGCTGTTTTTT. Protein product: CASSHAGTSTGELFF.

The rearrangement uses TRBV9 and TRBJ1-1; 7 bases are a match to TRBD1. The CDR3 covers 15 residues. CDR1 SGDLS and CDR2 YYNGEE come from the germline V gene. Trimming took 5 bases from V and 0 from J; bases not matched to a gene: 7. The CDR3 DNA sequence: TGTGCCAGCAGGTCGACAGGGCACATGAACACTGAAGCTTTCTTT. As protein: CASRSTGHMNTEAFF.

The sample holds a few counts of this clone. This CDR3 is CASSHTGGIYNEQFF. CDR3 DNA: TGTGCCAGCAGTCACACAGGGGGCATCTACAATGAGCAGTTCTTC. The gene calls are TRBV7-9 and TRBJ2-1; 9 positions match TRBD1. Per germline, CDR1 SEHNR and CDR2 FQNEAQ (reference sequence). V was clipped by 6 bases and J by 3 bases; unmatched bases: 6. The CDR3 contains 15 residues.

The gene calls are TRBV28 and TRBJ2-3; 7 nucleotides line up with TRBD1. The CDR3 extends over 12 amino acids. Unmatched junction bases numbered 5, after V lost 6 bases and J lost 8 bases. The germline V gene encodes CDR1 MDHEN and CDR2 SYDVKM. The CDR3 DNA reads TGTGCCAGCAGGGGAACAGGGGTTACGCAGTATTTT. It codes for CASRGTGVTQYF.

This clone was detected only a few times. In DNA form, the CDR3 reads TGTGCCACCGTAGCGGGAGGAAAGTACGAGCAGTACTTC. Encoded protein: CATVAGGKYEQYF. V usage is TRBV28 and J usage is TRBJ2-7, with 10 bases identical to TRBD2. CDR3 size: 13 residues. V gave up 10 bases and J gave up 4 bases; unmatched junction bases: 7. Germline lookup yields CDR1 MDHEN and CDR2 SYDVKM.

The chain employs TRBV6-1 and TRBJ1-2; D is perhaps TRBD1 (5 bases). This CDR3 is built from 15 residues. CDR1 and CDR2 from the germline V gene are MNHNS and SASEGT. The V gene lost 6 bases and the J gene lost 4 bases, with 18 bases spanning the gap. The CDR3 reads CASSDLQGPLYGYTF. CDR3 nucleotides: TGTGCCAGCAGCGACCTCCAGGGCCCGCTCTATGGCTACACCTTC.

The V gene is TRBV23-1, the J gene TRBJ1-2, with 8 bases matching TRBD1. TRBV23-1 is marked as an open reading frame, function uncertain. Trimming took 11 bases from V and 8 from J; bases not matched to a gene: 10. This CDR3 comprises 12 residues. CDR3 coding DNA: TGCGCCGACAAGACAGGGGAAGAAGGCTACACCTTC. Encoded protein: CADKTGEEGYTF.

V and J are TRBV7-9 and TRBJ2-5, with TRBD2 identical over 7 bases. The J segment lost 5 bases and the V segment lost 1 base, leaving 7 bases of the junction unmatched. From germline, CDR1 is SEHNR and CDR2 FQNEAQ (reference sequence). This CDR3 contains 15 residues. This CDR3 is CASSLESSGAETQYF. The CDR3 bases are TGTGCCAGCAGCTTAGAATCCAGCGGGGCGGAGACCCAGTACTTC.

This clone was picked up a small number of times. This chain's CDR3 is CASSVTSYSNQPQHF. The CDR3 DNA reads as TGTGCCAGCAGCGTAACGAGCTATAGCAATCAGCCCCAGCATTTT. The chain is built from TRBV9 and TRBJ1-5; D gene unclear. Trimming removed 1 base at V and 0 bases at J, with 8 bases between. Germline V gives CDR1 SGDLS, CDR2 YYNGEE. CDR3 length: 15 amino acids.

V and J are TRBV6-1 and TRBJ1-2, with no clear D. This CDR3 is 13 amino acids long. Germline V gene lookup returns CDR1 MNHNS and CDR2 SASEGT. V was trimmed by 5 bases and J by 0 bases, leaving 7 bases between them. DNA for the CDR3: TGTGCCAGCAGTTGGGAGGCTAACTATGGCTACACCTTC. Residues: CASSWEANYGYTF.

The chain carries TRBV7-9 and TRBJ1-1, with TRBD1 matching over 8 bases. CDR3 size: 14 residues. Germline lookup yields CDR1 SEHNR and CDR2 FQNEAQ (reference sequence). The V gene end was trimmed by 5 bases and the J gene end by 8 bases; junction bases not matched to a gene: 10. CDR3 coding DNA: TGTGCCAGCAGCCTTAGTCAGGGGGCTTCCGAAGCTTTCTTT. Protein: CASSLSQGASEAFF.